The text below deals with one T cell receptor (beta chain). What it binds is unknown. This sample is drawn from a study of T cells expressing NK-cell markers. Study-level background: One of the eight sequenced donors was seronegative, whereas the other seven were HCMV-seropositive.

CDR3 length: 15 amino acids. CDR1 is MGHRA and CDR2 is YSYEKL in the germline V gene. TCR beta cDNA was generated via 5'RACE template switching incorporating UMIs. TCRdb reprocessed the 5' RACE reads, keeping one entry per CDR3 protein, no DNA. The sample table sets out 400,000 or so distinct CDR3 sequences. Whole-study results and caveats: Top CD8+ clonotypes included the dominant CD3+CD56+NKG2C+ clonotypes in 5 to 7 donors. A few of the donors also had these clonotypes leading their CD3+CD56-NKG2C+ fraction.

The gene calls are TRBV4-1 and TRBJ1-4. Sequenced material: blood T cells: a sorted CD56 or NKG2C T cell subset, CD4+ or CD8+ T cells, or bulk PBMC T cells (not recorded which). This receptor was obtained from a woman in her fifties or sixties in good health. CDR3 protein: CASSQAAGINEKLFF.